These 5 T cell receptor beta chains originate from one sample sequenced in a study of T cell responses to AZD1222 COVID-19 vaccine. Clones were read by immunoSEQ multiplex PCR, and TCRdb kept only the in-frame ones, dropping some. The repertoire consists of approximately 79,000 clones, with roughly 85% occurring once and the leading ten covering about 7.7%. Source: peripheral blood, taken on day 0 of AZD1222 vaccination. The receptors come from an adult in good health.

This clone showed up just once. V usage is TRBV6-2 or TRBV6-3 and J usage is TRBJ1-5, with no clear D. V shed 2 bases and J shed 1 base, with 3 bases lying between them. There are 13 residues in the CDR3. CDR1 and CDR2 (germline): MNHEY, SVGEGT. CDR3 in DNA: TGTGCCAGCAGTTACCAGAGCAATCAGCCCCAGCATTTT. It yields the protein CASSYQSNQPQHF.

The chain uses TRBV30 and TRBJ2-4, with D unclear. Trimming pared 2 bases from V and 0 bases from J, leaving 20 bases between. This CDR3 has 18 amino acids. Germline V lookup: CDR1 GTSNPN, CDR2 SVGIG (reference sequence). The CDR3 DNA reads as TGTGCCTGGAGTAGCTTTGGGTCTGCAGCCTTAGCCAAAAACATTCAGTACTTC. It is translated as CAWSSFGSAALAKNIQYF. The whole variable domain, filled in from reference TRBV30 and TRBJ2-4, reads SQTIHQWPATLVQPVGSPLSLECTVEGTSNPNLYWYRQAAGRGLQLLFYSVGIGQISSEVPQNLSASRPQDRQFILSSKKLLLSDSGFYLCAWSSFGSAALAKNIQYFGAGTRLSVL.

The chain recombines TRBV18 with TRBJ2-5; D unclear. V dropped 3 bases and J dropped 1 base, with 3 bases sitting between them. This CDR3 is 12 amino acids long. Germline CDR1 reads KGHSH; CDR2 reads LQKENI. In DNA, the CDR3 is TGTGCCAGCTCACCGGCCCAAGAGACCCAGTACTTC. It codes for CASSPAQETQYF.

The V call is TRBV5-4, the J call TRBJ2-6; a weak D match, TRBD2 (7 bases). Germline values: CDR1 SGHNT, CDR2 YYREEE (reference sequence). Trimming pared 3 bases from V and 0 bases from J, leaving 16 bases between. The CDR3 extends over 18 amino acids. The CDR3, as DNA: TGTGCCAGCAGCTCCGGACTAGGGGGATTCTCTGGGGCCAACGTCCTGACTTTC. Residues: CASSSGLGGFSGANVLTF.

The V and J genes are TRBV5-4 and TRBJ1-1; the D gene is possibly TRBD1 (6 bases). The CDR3 runs to 15 residues. Germline lookup yields CDR1 SGHNT and CDR2 YYREEE (reference sequence). Trimming took 4 bases from V and 8 from J, leaving 21 bases between them. The chain's CDR3 is CASSREGTMDSEAFF. The DNA of the CDR3 is TGTGCCAGCAGCCGGGAGGGGACAATGGATTCCGAAGCTTTCTTT.